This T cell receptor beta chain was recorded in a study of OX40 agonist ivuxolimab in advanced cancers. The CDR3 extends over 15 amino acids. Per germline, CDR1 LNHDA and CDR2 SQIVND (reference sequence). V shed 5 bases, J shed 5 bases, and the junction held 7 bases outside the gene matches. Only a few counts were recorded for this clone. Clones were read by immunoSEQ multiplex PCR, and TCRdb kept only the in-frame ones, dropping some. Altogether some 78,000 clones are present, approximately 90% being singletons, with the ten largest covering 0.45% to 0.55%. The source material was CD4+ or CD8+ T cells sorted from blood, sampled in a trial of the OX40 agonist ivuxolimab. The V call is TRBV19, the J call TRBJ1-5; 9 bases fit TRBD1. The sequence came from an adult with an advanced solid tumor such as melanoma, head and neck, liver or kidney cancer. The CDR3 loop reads CASSPGTGMYQPQHF. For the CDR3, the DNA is TGTGCCAGTAGTCCGGGGACAGGGATGTATCAGCCCCAGCATTTT.